The 24 T cell receptor beta chains below all came from one sample that was sequenced in a study of T-cell reconstitution after alpha-beta-depleted transplantation in children (TCRdb year 2016). The receptor library was made with PCR. Sequencer: Illumina HiSeq 2500. TCR libraries were prepared with molecular barcoding, using unique molecular identifiers to normalize TCRbeta repertoire quantification. TCRdb ran its own pipeline on the public reads, namely fastp trimming at Q25 and MiXCR clone calling, and kept in-frame beta chains. All rows with the same CDR3 protein become a single entry with the most common DNA and genes. The sample records some 600,000 distinct CDR3 sequences, 13% of which are singletons. Over 2% of the sample belongs to the ten largest clones. According to the study, the label for this sample's treatment or condition signals: allogeneic hematopoietic cell transplantation with graft depleted of TCRalphabeta T cells and CD19 B cells.

Source: PBMCs, mostly from graft donor cells, taken 360 days after TCRalphabeta/CD19-depleted stem cell transplant. These receptors were obtained from a male patient between 5 and 17 years old who had a stem cell transplant for acute myeloid leukemia, so the T cells may come from the graft donor.

The sample holds a few counts of this clonotype. The rearrangement links TRBV20-1 to TRBJ2-2; tentatively, D is TRBD2 (6 bases). The CDR3 loop spans 18 amino acids. Looked up from germline, CDR1 is DFQATT and CDR2 is SNEGSKA (reference sequence). V was cut by 3 bases and J by 0 bases, with 20 bases left in between. The CDR3 DNA sequence: TGCAGTGCTAGCGGGAGAAGTTGGCCCCGAACGAACACCGGGGAGCTGTTTTTT. Translation gives CSASGRSWPRTNTGELFF.

The chain is built from TRBV28 and TRBJ1-2; 9 positions match TRBD1. This CDR3 has 18 amino acids. Per germline, CDR1 MDHEN and CDR2 SYDVKM. The junction had 23 bases not matched to a gene; V was cut back by 7 bases and J by 8 bases. The CDR3 DNA follows: TGTGCCAGCATTCCAACAGTGGGGTACAGGGGGCGATTAACCGGCTACACCTTC. Its translation: CASIPTVGYRGRLTGYTF.

The CDR3 region has the DNA TGTGCCAGCAGCTTAGCCGACAGGGGTTACAATGAGCAGTTCTTC. It encodes CASSLADRGYNEQFF. The chain recombines TRBV11-3 with TRBJ2-1, with 8 nucleotides matching TRBD1. The CDR3 spans 15 residues. The V and J ends lost 1 base and 4 bases, in that order; junction bases with no gene match: 3. The germline CDR1 and CDR2 sequences are SGHNT and YENEEA. Full variable domain (missing parts from reference TRBV11-3 and TRBJ2-1): EAGVVQSPRYKIIEKKQPVAFWCNPISGHNTLYWYLQNLGQGPELLIRYENEEAVDDSQLPKDRFSAERLKGVDSTLKIQPAELGDSAVYLCASSLADRGYNEQFFGPGTRLTVL.

This clonotype was recorded many times. This chain joins TRBV7-6 and TRBJ2-1, with 8 bases that match TRBD1. The V gene's germline CDR1 is SGHVS and CDR2 FNYEAQ. This CDR3 spans 15 amino acids. The V and J ends lost 3 bases and 4 bases, in that order; junction bases with no gene match: 5. The CDR3 here is CASSFDGQGYNEQFF. The CDR3 DNA follows: TGTGCCAGCAGCTTTGATGGACAGGGTTACAATGAGCAGTTCTTC.

The rearrangement links TRBV29-1 to TRBJ1-1, with D uncertain. V was pared by 5 bases and J by 4 bases, with 14 bases between. Germline V CDR1 and CDR2: SQVTM, ANQGSEA. The CDR3 consists of 13 residues. In nucleotides, the CDR3 is TGCAGCGTTCCCGAGCCGGCAAGCACTGAAGCTTTCTTT. This encodes CSVPEPASTEAFF.

The rearrangement links TRBV12-3 or TRBV12-4 to TRBJ2-7, with D possibly matching TRBD2 (5 bases). V lost 2 bases and J 0 bases, leaving 14 bases between the germline ends. The CDR3 loop spans 16 amino acids. This CDR3 is CASSLMVWESSYEQYF. As DNA, the CDR3 is TGTGCCAGCAGTTTAATGGTGTGGGAGTCCTCCTACGAGCAGTACTTC.

This clonotype was counted many times. This chain connects TRBV7-3 to TRBJ2-3, with D unresolved. CDR1 and CDR2 from the germline V gene are SGHTA and FQGTGA. V shed 10 bases and J shed 0 bases, with 29 bases lying between them. The CDR3 covers 19 residues. CDR3: CATNIRETLILSSTDTQYF. DNA for the CDR3: TGTGCCACCAATATTCGAGAAACCCTGATTCTCTCTAGCACAGATACGCAGTATTTT.

This clonotype was picked up many times. V and J are TRBV12-3 or TRBV12-4 and TRBJ2-1; D is undetermined. Deletions cut 7 bases from V and 6 bases from J, with 7 bases between. The CDR3 contains 11 residues. The CDR3 loop reads CASTVGNEQFF. The CDR3 nucleotides are TGTGCCAGCACCGTAGGCAATGAGCAGTTCTTC.

The V gene is TRBV7-2, the J gene TRBJ2-1, with 11 bases matching TRBD2. The CDR3 has 15 residues. The germline CDR1 and CDR2 sequences are SGHTA and FQGNSA. V trimming: 0 bases; J trimming: 7 bases; junction bases outside the gene matches: 2. CDR3 loop: CASSLASSGRNEQFF. Written as DNA, the CDR3 is TGTGCCAGCAGCTTAGCGTCTAGCGGGAGGAATGAGCAGTTCTTC.

This clonotype occurred a few times. The chain joins TRBV29-1 to TRBJ2-2, with D tentatively TRBD2 (6 bases). The V end was cut by 4 bases, the J end by 4 bases, with 13 bases between. The CDR3 sequence is 14 residues long. CDR1 is SQVTM, CDR2 ANQGSEA, per germline. Here the CDR3 reads CSVAAGPFTGELFF. CDR3 nucleotide sequence: TGCAGCGTTGCGGCGGGACCCTTCACCGGGGAGCTGTTTTTT.

This clonotype was picked up many times. The J gene is TRBJ2-6, the V gene TRBV12-3 or TRBV12-4, with D unclear. CDR3 length equals 13 residues. V dropped 3 bases and J dropped 4 bases, with 4 bases sitting between them. The CDR3 sequence: CASSFRGANVLTF. The CDR3 DNA reads TGTGCCAGCAGTTTTAGGGGGGCCAACGTCCTGACTTTC.

Remarks on this clonotype: With a much larger clone just one base away, this may be a read error. J is TRBJ2-1 and V is TRBV12-3 or TRBV12-4; 11 bases map to TRBD2. CDR3 length equals 15 residues. J was trimmed by 6 bases and V by 7 bases; bases with no gene match: 8. The CDR3 bases are TGTGCCAGCATCAGTAGCGGGAGGGCCCCCAATGAGCAGTTCTTC. Translated: CASISSGRAPNEQFF.

The sample holds many counts of this clonotype. The rearrangement joins TRBV28 to TRBJ1-1, with 7 bases that match TRBD1. J was trimmed by 1 base and V by 6 bases; bases with no gene match: 8. Germline V CDR1 and CDR2: MDHEN, SYDVKM. The CDR3 contains 15 residues. This CDR3 is CASRARDSGNTEAFF. The DNA of the CDR3 is TGTGCCAGCAGGGCTAGGGACAGCGGGAACACTGAAGCTTTCTTT.

V and J are TRBV5-1 and TRBJ2-7, with TRBD1 matching 10 bases. The length of the CDR3 is 16 residues. CDR1 and CDR2 from the germline V gene are SGHRS and YFSETQ. With 0 bases clipped from V and 2 bases from J, the junction kept 5 bases outside the gene matches. The CDR3 spells CASSLGWDRGAYEQYF. CDR3 DNA: TGCGCCAGCAGCTTGGGGTGGGACAGGGGCGCCTACGAGCAGTACTTC. Variable domain in full (rest from reference TRBV5-1 and TRBJ2-7): KAGVTQTPRYLIKTRGQQVTLSCSPISGHRSVSWYQQTPGQGLQFLFEYFSETQRNKGNFPGRFSGRQFSNSRSEMNVSTLELGDSALYLCASSLGWDRGAYEQYFGPGTRLTVT.

This rearrangement joins TRBV6-2 or TRBV6-3 to TRBJ2-7, with TRBD2 as a possible D gene (5 bases). The germline V gene has CDR1 MNHEY and CDR2 SVGEGT. The V end lost 2 bases, the J end lost 5 bases, and 7 bases lay between the germline ends. This CDR3 spans 12 amino acids. CDR3 region: CASSYEGDEQYF. For the CDR3, the DNA is TGTGCCAGCAGTTACGAGGGAGACGAGCAGTACTTC.

The sample holds a few counts of this clonotype. The V call is TRBV30, the J call TRBJ1-3; D is unclear. Trimming removed 4 bases from V and 0 bases from J, with 7 bases in between. Germline CDR1 is GTSNPN and CDR2 is SVGIG (reference sequence). The CDR3 runs 13 residues. Written as DNA, the CDR3 is TGTGCCTGGATCCTTTCCTCTGGAAACACCATATATTTT. Protein product: CAWILSSGNTIYF.

The chain couples TRBV20-1 to TRBJ2-3; D gene unclear. The CDR3 is 13 amino acids. In germline, CDR1 is DFQATT, CDR2 SNEGSKA (reference sequence). The V and J ends lost 5 bases and 0 bases respectively, with 9 bases between them. The CDR3 DNA is TGCAGTGCTGGGCTGGTTAGCACAGATACGCAGTATTTT. This encodes CSAGLVSTDTQYF.

This clonotype has just one count. This chain uses TRBV5-1 with TRBJ2-7; D might be TRBD2 (6 bases). CDR1 SGHRS and CDR2 YFSETQ come from the germline V gene. Between the trimmed V and J ends, which lost 1 base and 2 bases, there was a span of 10 bases. CDR3 length: 14 amino acids. The CDR3 DNA sequence: TGCGCCAGCAGCTTGTCGGGGGAGCCCTACGAGCAGTACTTC. This translates into CASSLSGEPYEQYF.

This clonotype turned up a few times. V is TRBV20-1 and J is TRBJ2-1; tentative D call: TRBD1 (6 bases). Trimming removed 8 bases from V and 4 bases from J, with 21 bases in between. Germline CDR1 DFQATT, CDR2 SNEGSKA (reference sequence). The CDR3 contains 15 residues. CDR3 nucleotide sequence: TGCAGTACCAGAGGGGGTGCAGCCCCTTACAATGAGCAGTTCTTC. Protein product: CSTRGGAAPYNEQFF.

In its sample, this clonotype was seen many times. This chain connects TRBV14 to TRBJ2-2; D not certain. V lost 4 bases and J 7 bases, leaving 16 bases between the germline ends. Per the germline V gene, CDR1 is SGHDN and CDR2 is FVKESK. The CDR3 is 15 amino acids. In nucleotides, the CDR3 is TGTGCCAGCAGCCCATTGATAGACGGCGACGGGGAGCTGTTTTTT. Its translation: CASSPLIDGDGELFF.

This chain links TRBV5-1 with TRBJ2-1; D is undetermined. Germline CDR1 reads SGHRS; CDR2 reads YFSETQ. V was shortened by 2 bases and J by 7 bases, with 16 bases between the two germline ends. The CDR3 runs to 15 residues. CDR3 residues: CASSFVARVANEQFF. DNA for the CDR3: TGCGCCAGCAGCTTTGTGGCTCGGGTTGCGAATGAGCAGTTCTTC.

This clonotype appeared many times. The rearrangement joins TRBV20-1 to TRBJ2-7; D remains ambiguous. Trimming pared 6 bases from V and 0 bases from J, leaving 12 bases between. Germline assignment: CDR1 DFQATT and CDR2 SNEGSKA (reference sequence). This CDR3 is 13 amino acids long. The CDR3, as DNA: TGCAGTGCGGGATCCATGGCCTCCTACGAGCAGTACTTC. It specifies CSAGSMASYEQYF.

This clonotype was recorded a few times. The chain couples TRBV2 to TRBJ2-1, with TRBD2 matching 11 bases. Germline assignment: CDR1 SNHLY and CDR2 FYNNEI. The CDR3 runs 15 residues. The J segment lost 8 bases and the V segment lost 6 bases, leaving 9 bases of the junction unmatched. CDR3 amino acids: CASRHTSGSGHEQFF. CDR3 DNA sequence: TGTGCCAGCAGACATACTAGCGGGAGCGGCCATGAGCAGTTCTTC.

This clonotype was recorded a few times. V is TRBV15 and J is TRBJ2-7, with TRBD2 identical over 10 bases. V dropped 3 bases and J dropped 4; count of bases not matched to a gene: 6. The CDR3 length is 15 residues. Germline V CDR1 and CDR2: LNHNV, YYDKDF (reference sequence). The CDR3 DNA follows: TGTGCCACCAGCAGGCTAGCGGGAGAGAGGTACGAGCAGTACTTC. This encodes CATSRLAGERYEQYF.